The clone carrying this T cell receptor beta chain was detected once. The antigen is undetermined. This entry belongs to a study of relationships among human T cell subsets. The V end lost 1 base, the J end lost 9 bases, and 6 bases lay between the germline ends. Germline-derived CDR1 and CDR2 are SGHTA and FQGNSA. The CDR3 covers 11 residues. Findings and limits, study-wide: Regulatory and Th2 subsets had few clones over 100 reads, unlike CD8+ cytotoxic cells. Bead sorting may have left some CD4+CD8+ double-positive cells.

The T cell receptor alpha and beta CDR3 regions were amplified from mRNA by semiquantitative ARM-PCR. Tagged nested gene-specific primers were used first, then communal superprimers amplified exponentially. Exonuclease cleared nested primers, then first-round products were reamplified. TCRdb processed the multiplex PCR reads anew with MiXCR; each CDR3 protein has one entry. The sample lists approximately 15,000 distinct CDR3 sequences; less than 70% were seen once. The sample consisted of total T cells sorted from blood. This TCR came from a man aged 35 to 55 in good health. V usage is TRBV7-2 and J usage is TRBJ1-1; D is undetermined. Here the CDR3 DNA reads TGTGCCAGCAGCTTAGGATATCAAGCTTTCTTT. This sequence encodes CASSLGYQAFF.